This T cell receptor beta chain originates from a study of CD8+CD57+ T cells in acquired aplastic anemia. Study in general: Sorted CD4+ and CD8+ cell DNA averaged about 3 ug.

Investigators profiled TCR beta VDJ and CDR3 from genomic DNA template. TCRdb reprocessed the reads with MiXCR, giving one entry per CDR3 protein. The data hold around 190,000 distinct CDR3 sequences, with 48% observed a single time. This clonotype was recorded many times. Its antigen is as yet unknown. CDR1 is DFQATT, CDR2 SNEGSKA, per germline (reference sequence). CDR3 size: 15 residues. The junction had 5 bases not matched to a gene; V was cut back by 5 bases and J by 4 bases. Findings of the study overall: Common to patients and controls were roughly 30 CD8+ CDR3 sequences. Any difference that existed in CD8+ Simpson's diversity between patients and controls was not significant.

An expansion of CD8+CD57+ cells by flow cytometry had been shown in patients chosen for sequencing. The source is a human donor with aplastic anemia. The source material was sorted CD4+, CD8+, or CD8+CD57+ T cells (not recorded which) from PBMCs. This chain links TRBV20-1 with TRBJ2-2, with TRBD1 identical over 12 bases. The CDR3 nucleotides read TGCAGTGCTCTTCCGGGACAGGGGGCCACCGGGGAGCTGTTTTTT. Amino acids: CSALPGQGATGELFF.